Reported below is one TCR beta chain. CDR3 size: 14 residues. V lost 0 bases, J lost 3 bases, and 9 bases lay in between. The germline CDR1 and CDR2 sequences are MGHRA and YSYEKL. Assay used: immunoSEQ multiplex PCR; TCRdb lists only in-frame clones, some missing. This table has tens of thousands of clones, more than 80% appearing once. This sample is drawn from a study of siplizumab effects on memory and regulatory T cells. The chain links TRBV4-1 to TRBJ2-7; D ambiguous. The sequenced material came from CD8+ T cells sorted from blood. The clonotype originates from a human donor in good health. The CDR3 loop is CASSQENTFYEQYF. CDR3 DNA: TGCGCCAGCAGCCAAGAAAACACCTTCTACGAGCAGTACTTC.